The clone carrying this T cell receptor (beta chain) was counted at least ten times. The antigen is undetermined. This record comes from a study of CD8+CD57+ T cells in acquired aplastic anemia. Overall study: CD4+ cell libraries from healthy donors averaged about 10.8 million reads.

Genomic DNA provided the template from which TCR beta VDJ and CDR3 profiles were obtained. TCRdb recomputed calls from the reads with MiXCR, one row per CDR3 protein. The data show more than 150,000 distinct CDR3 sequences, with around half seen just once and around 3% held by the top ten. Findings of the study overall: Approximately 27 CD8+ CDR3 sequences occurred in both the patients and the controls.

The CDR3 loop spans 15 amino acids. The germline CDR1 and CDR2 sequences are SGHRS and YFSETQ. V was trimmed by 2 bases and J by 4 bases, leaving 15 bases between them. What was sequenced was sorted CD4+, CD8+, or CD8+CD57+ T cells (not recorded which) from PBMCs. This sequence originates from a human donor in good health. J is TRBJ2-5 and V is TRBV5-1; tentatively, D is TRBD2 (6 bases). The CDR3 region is CASSLGIQGGETQYF. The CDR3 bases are TGCGCCAGCAGCTTAGGAATCCAGGGAGGAGAGACCCAGTACTTC.